This entry lists 29 T cell receptor beta chains sequenced from one sample in a study of cytotoxic CD8 clonotypes in ibrutinib-treated CLL. Clones were read by immunoSEQ multiplex PCR, and TCRdb kept only the in-frame ones, dropping some. This table has 330,000 or so clones, roughly 70% appearing once. Sequenced here: PBMCs, sampled after 36 months of ibrutinib treatment. All receptors derive from a human donor with chronic lymphocytic leukemia.

The chain combines TRBV6-6 with TRBJ2-3, with D hard to call. Germline CDR1 is MNHNY and CDR2 is SVGAGI (reference sequence). The CDR3 is 14 amino acids. The germline V and J ends were trimmed by 0 bases and 1 base, with 5 bases remaining between them. As DNA, the CDR3 is TGTGCCAGCAGTTACTCCATCGGCACAGATACGCAGTATTTT. Protein sequence: CASSYSIGTDTQYF.

The sample holds a few counts of this clone. The chain combines TRBV27 with TRBJ1-4, with 9 bases aligning to TRBD1. This CDR3 has 15 residues. Germline lookup yields CDR1 MNHEY and CDR2 SMNVEV (reference sequence). V trimming: 6 bases; J trimming: 7 bases; junction bases outside the gene matches: 9. The CDR3 nucleotides are TGTGCCAGCAGCAACAGGGGGCTGAGGGTTGAAAAACTGTTTTTT. Encoded protein: CASSNRGLRVEKLFF.

Concerning this clone itself: The sample has other DNA sequences that encode this CDR3 too. This chain links TRBV7-9 with TRBJ2-7, with 8 bases that match TRBD1. The CDR3 is 12 residues long. Trimming cost V 4 bases and J 6 bases; bases outside gene matches: 2. Germline CDR1 is SEHNR and CDR2 is FQNEAQ (reference sequence). The CDR3 DNA follows: TGTGCCAGCAGCTCCGACAGGGGCGAGCAGTACTTC. As protein: CASSSDRGEQYF.

The V and J genes are TRBV11-2 and TRBJ2-7, with D tentatively TRBD1 or TRBD2 (7 bases each). Trimming removed 4 bases from V and 4 bases from J, with 17 bases in between. CDR1 SGHAT and CDR2 FQNNGV come from the germline V gene. CDR3 length: 15 residues. The DNA of the CDR3 is TGTGCCAGCAGCTCAGCGGGGCAGGGGGTATACGAGCAGTACTTC. Protein sequence: CASSSAGQGVYEQYF.

This clone has only a few counts. The chain carries TRBV27 and TRBJ2-7, with D tentatively TRBD1 (6 bases). The CDR3 extends over 14 amino acids. CDR1 is MNHEY, CDR2 SMNVEV, per germline (reference sequence). V lost 8 bases to trimming and J lost 4 bases, with 18 bases between them. For the CDR3, the DNA is TGTGCCAGCTCCTCCGGACGGGACATGTACGAGCAGTACTTC. Its protein product is CASSSGRDMYEQYF.

This clone was observed a few times. The V gene is TRBV7-2, the J gene TRBJ2-1; no clear D gene. The CDR3 consists of 11 residues. CDR1 is SGHTA, CDR2 FQGNSA, per germline. With 3 bases removed from V and 5 bases from J, the gap between germline ends came to 2 bases. The CDR3 is CASSFDNEQFF. CDR3 sequence (DNA): TGTGCCAGCAGCTTCGACAATGAGCAGTTCTTC.

Written as DNA, the CDR3 is TGTGCCAGCGGAGGAGGGAATTCTCAAGAGACCCAGTACTTC. Protein product: CASGGGNSQETQYF. V and J are TRBV6-5 and TRBJ2-5; possibly TRBD2 for D (6 bases). This CDR3 comprises 14 residues. Germline V CDR1 and CDR2: MNHEY, SVGAGI. The germline V and J ends were trimmed by 8 bases and 2 bases, with 15 bases remaining between them.

Comment on this clone: A much larger clone lies one base from this, so it may be a read error. Within the sample, other DNA sequences also encode this same CDR3. The V gene is TRBV5-4, the J gene TRBJ1-1, with D uncertain. The CDR3 spans 13 residues. V was shortened by 0 bases and J by 1 base, with 4 bases between the two germline ends. Germline values: CDR1 SGHNT, CDR2 YYREEE (reference sequence). DNA for the CDR3: TGTGCCAGCAGCTTGGGCGGGAACACTGAAGCTTTCTTT. Its protein is CASSLGGNTEAFF.

The chain couples TRBV4-3 to TRBJ1-2; D not certain. CDR1 is LGHNA and CDR2 is YSLEER in the germline V gene. This CDR3 region has 12 residues. V dropped 1 base and J dropped 7 bases, with 7 bases sitting between them. This CDR3 is CASSQGSLGYTF. In nucleotides, the CDR3 is TGCGCCAGCAGCCAAGGTTCACTTGGCTACACCTTC.

The CDR3 DNA sequence: TGTGCCAGCAGTACCACTGCGGGGGCCCCAGATACGCAGTATTTT. This encodes CASSTTAGAPDTQYF. V and J are TRBV27 and TRBJ2-3, with D possibly TRBD2 on 7 matching bases. Trimming removed 5 bases from V and 4 bases from J, with 16 bases in between. The germline V gene encodes CDR1 MNHEY and CDR2 SMNVEV (reference sequence). This CDR3 has 15 amino acids.

V gene TRBV5-1 combines with J gene TRBJ1-2; D not resolved. CDR3 length equals 14 residues. The germline CDR1 and CDR2 sequences are SGHRS and YFSETQ. The ends were cut back, 0 bases at V and 4 bases at J, with 10 bases in the middle. CDR3 protein: CASSLAVTVYGYTF. CDR3 sequence (DNA): TGCGCCAGCAGCTTGGCCGTCACGGTCTATGGCTACACCTTC.

This sequence joins TRBV19 and TRBJ2-5, with TRBD2 matching over 7 bases. Germline values: CDR1 LNHDA, CDR2 SQIVND (reference sequence). The CDR3 runs 13 residues. V was clipped by 3 bases and J by 5 bases; unmatched bases: 3. The CDR3 spells CASSMSGRETQYF. The CDR3 DNA follows: TGTGCCAGTAGTATGTCCGGGAGGGAGACCCAGTACTTC.

The CDR3 protein is CASSIVPGGIYEQYF. The CDR3 nucleotides read TGTGCCAGTAGTATAGTCCCGGGAGGGATCTACGAGCAGTACTTC. This sequence joins TRBV19 and TRBJ2-7, with 8 bases identical to TRBD2. The V segment lost 1 base and the J segment 3 bases; nucleotides outside the gene matches: 5. The CDR3 runs 15 residues. CDR1 is LNHDA, CDR2 SQIVND, per germline (reference sequence).

CDR3 bases: TGTGCCAGCAGCCTGACAGCATACGAGCAGTACTTC. This codes for CASSLTAYEQYF. The chain is built from TRBV2 and TRBJ2-7; D is possibly TRBD1 (5 bases). Germline V lookup: CDR1 SNHLY, CDR2 FYNNEI. The CDR3 has 12 amino acids. Trimming pared 6 bases from V and 4 bases from J, leaving 10 bases between.

The chain recombines TRBV21-1 with TRBJ1-2; no DNA check was done on the table's D call, TRBD1. TRBV21-1 is recorded as a pseudogene. The CDR3 is 14 amino acids. As DNA, the CDR3 is TGTGCCAGCAGCAACGTGGACAGGGTGAACGGCTACACCTTC. This sequence encodes CASSNVDRVNGYTF.

This clone was found a few times. The chain is built from TRBV7-3 and TRBJ2-5; D is unresolved. The CDR3 is made up of 13 amino acids. V shed 2 bases and J shed 5 bases, with 9 bases lying between them. Germline values: CDR1 SGHTA, CDR2 FQGTGA. This CDR3 is CASSLDVAETQYF. The CDR3 coding sequence is TGTGCCAGCAGCTTAGATGTGGCGGAGACCCAGTACTTC.

The CDR3 nucleotides are TGTGCCAGCAGCTCTGGCGGCAATCAGCCCCAGCATTTT. It translates to CASSSGGNQPQHF. The chain carries TRBV9 and TRBJ1-5, with D hard to call. The germline V gene has CDR1 SGDLS and CDR2 YYNGEE. The V and J ends lost 4 bases and 2 bases respectively, with 7 bases between them. The CDR3 length is 13 residues.

In DNA, the CDR3 is TGCAGCGTTGATCAGAACACAGATACGCAGTATTTT. Translating it yields CSVDQNTDTQYF. V gene TRBV29-1 combines with J gene TRBJ2-3; D is undetermined. This CDR3 has 12 residues. Trimming pared 3 bases from V and 2 bases from J, leaving 6 bases between. In germline, CDR1 is SQVTM, CDR2 ANQGSEA.

This clone was counted only a few times. The CDR3 loop is CASSKGQVNTGELFF. For the CDR3, the DNA is TGTGCCAGCAGCAAGGGACAGGTGAACACCGGGGAGCTGTTTTTT. The chain couples TRBV9 to TRBJ2-2; 8 bases are shared with TRBD1. This CDR3 spans 15 amino acids. Germline V gene lookup returns CDR1 SGDLS and CDR2 YYNGEE. With 4 bases clipped from V and 1 base from J, the junction kept 3 bases outside the gene matches.

In its sample, this clone was seen once. The chain joins TRBV6-6 to TRBJ2-1; no clear D. The CDR3 is made up of 15 amino acids. Per the germline V gene, CDR1 is MNHNY and CDR2 is SVGAGI (reference sequence). V lost 2 bases and J lost 8, with 16 bases in between. The CDR3 DNA sequence: TGTGCCAGCAGTTACATCCAGGAAAGACTCCATGAGCAGTTCTTC. Its protein is CASSYIQERLHEQFF.

This clone occurred once. V usage is TRBV5-1 and J usage is TRBJ2-7, with a weak D call TRBD1 (5 bases). Germline CDR1 SGHRS, CDR2 YFSETQ. CDR3 size: 17 residues. Trimming shortened V by 0 bases and J by 0 bases, and 16 bases separated the two germline ends. The CDR3 protein is CASSLARTSGHSYEQYF. The CDR3 coding sequence is TGCGCCAGCAGCTTGGCGCGAACTTCAGGGCACTCCTACGAGCAGTACTTC.

The rearrangement uses TRBV19 and TRBJ2-1, with 11 bases matching TRBD2. V lost 1 base and J lost 4; bases outside the gene matches: 12. Germline values: CDR1 LNHDA, CDR2 SQIVND (reference sequence). The CDR3 has 19 residues. The CDR3 sequence is CASSIGGTSGHLIYNEQFF. CDR3 DNA sequence: TGTGCCAGTAGTATAGGAGGGACTAGCGGACACCTGATATACAATGAGCAGTTCTTC. Full variable domain (remainder filled in from reference TRBV19 and TRBJ2-1): DGGITQSPKYLFRKEGQNVTLSCEQNLNHDAMYWYRQDPGQGLRLIYYSQIVNDFQKGDIAEGYSVSREKKESFPLTVTSAQKNPTAFYLCASSIGGTSGHLIYNEQFFGPGTRLTVL.

In its sample, this clone was seen a few times. V usage is TRBV18 and J usage is TRBJ2-7, with D perhaps matching TRBD1 (6 bases). V gave up 4 bases and J gave up 2 bases, with 15 bases separating them. Germline assignment: CDR1 KGHSH and CDR2 LQKENI. The CDR3 runs 15 residues. CDR3 sequence: CASSRQGFFAYEQYF. The CDR3 DNA reads TGTGCCAGCTCACGTCAGGGGTTTTTCGCCTACGAGCAGTACTTC.

The chain's CDR3 is CASSLAPGVLAGGAEQYF. The CDR3 nucleotides are TGTGCCAGCAGCTTAGCCCCCGGGGTACTAGCGGGAGGGGCCGAGCAGTACTTC. The chain employs TRBV11-2 and TRBJ2-7; 13 bases fit TRBD2. CDR3 size: 18 residues. Trimming cost V 1 base and J 6 bases; bases outside gene matches: 12. From germline, CDR1 is SGHAT and CDR2 FQNNGV.

This clone came up a few times. The chain carries TRBV27 and TRBJ2-3; D possibly uses TRBD1 or TRBD2 (5 bases each). Germline CDR1 MNHEY, CDR2 SMNVEV (reference sequence). Trimming took off 4 bases at V and 1 base at J, with 6 bases between the two ends. The CDR3 loop spans 13 amino acids. The CDR3 protein is CASSWGRTDTQYF. CDR3 nucleotide sequence: TGTGCCAGCAGTTGGGGACGCACAGATACGCAGTATTTT.

For the CDR3, the DNA is TGTGCCAGCAGTGAAGATATCGGGACTGAAGCTTTCTTT. Translation gives CASSEDIGTEAFF. The chain combines TRBV6-1 with TRBJ1-1; no firm D call. Trimming removed 1 base from V and 5 bases from J, with 8 bases in between. This CDR3 contains 13 residues. Germline CDR1 reads MNHNS; CDR2 reads SASEGT.

A word on this clone: In the same sample, other DNA sequences code for this CDR3. The chain has TRBV29-1 and TRBJ2-7; 11 positions match TRBD1. With 3 bases clipped from V and 2 bases from J, the junction kept 0 bases outside the gene matches. CDR1 is SQVTM and CDR2 is ANQGSEA in the germline V gene. CDR3 length equals 13 residues. CDR3: CSVEGQGAYEQYF. The DNA for the CDR3 is TGCAGCGTTGAGGGACAGGGGGCCTACGAGCAGTACTTC.

The chain has TRBV18 and TRBJ2-3; the D gene is possibly TRBD2 (5 bases). V lost 3 bases to trimming and J lost 10 bases, with 17 bases between them. Germline assignment: CDR1 KGHSH and CDR2 LQKENI. This CDR3 contains 14 residues. The CDR3: CASSPSTVVGAQYF. The CDR3 DNA reads TGTGCCAGCTCACCGTCTACGGTTGTCGGGGCGCAGTATTTT.

The chain carries TRBV7-9 and TRBJ1-4; D gene ambiguous. This CDR3 contains 13 residues. Per the germline V gene, CDR1 is SEHNR and CDR2 is FQNEAQ (reference sequence). Between the trimmed V and J ends, which lost 5 bases and 7 bases, there was a span of 11 bases. The chain's CDR3 is CASSLHFGEKLFF. CDR3 bases: TGTGCCAGCAGCCTACACTTCGGTGAAAAACTGTTTTTT.